This paragraph covers one TCR beta chain sequence. This sample was included in a study of cytotoxic CD8 clonotypes in ibrutinib-treated CLL. The repertoire was sequenced with immunoSEQ multiplex PCR; TCRdb's copy has only in-frame clones and lacks some. The sample carries tens of thousands of clones, about half recorded once. The TCR beta libraries used 1.5 to 2 micrograms of genomic DNA that came from cryopreserved PBMCs. Germline V gene data show CDR1 as KGHSH and CDR2 as LQKENI. V was pared by 2 bases and J by 8 bases, with 10 bases between. The CDR3 totals 14 residues. The chain has TRBV18 and TRBJ1-6; no clear D. The specimen comprised PBMCs, sampled after 12 months of ibrutinib treatment. The sequence came from a human donor with chronic lymphocytic leukemia. CDR3: CASSPIALDSPLHF. In DNA form, the CDR3 reads TGTGCCAGCTCACCAATAGCCTTGGATTCACCCCTCCACTTT.